The 15 T cell receptor beta chains below were found in one sample sequenced in a study of OX40 agonist ivuxolimab in advanced cancers. Method: immunoSEQ multiplex PCR; TCRdb's copy keeps in-frame clones and lacks some. The sample has 47,000 or so clones, 85% to 90% seen once. The starting material was CD4+ or CD8+ T cells sorted from blood, obtained in a trial of the OX40 agonist ivuxolimab. Source of these receptors: an adult with an advanced solid tumor such as melanoma, head and neck, liver or kidney cancer.

This chain connects TRBV5-1 to TRBJ2-5, with D hard to call. Deletions cut 4 bases from V and 1 base from J, with 11 bases between. CDR1 SGHRS and CDR2 YFSETQ come from the germline V gene. This CDR3 has 14 amino acids. The CDR3 is CASSILDPQETQYF. CDR3 in DNA: TGCGCCAGCAGCATTCTTGACCCCCAAGAGACCCAGTACTTC.

The chain employs TRBV4-3 and TRBJ1-4, with D possibly being TRBD1 (5 bases). CDR1 and CDR2 (germline): LGHNA, YSLEER. V was shortened by 0 bases and J by 11 bases, with 16 bases between the two germline ends. This CDR3 region has 15 residues. The CDR3 reads CASSQEAGSAKKLFF. In DNA form, the CDR3 reads TGCGCCAGCAGCCAAGAAGCAGGGTCGGCGAAGAAACTGTTTTTT.

Worth noting for this clone: Its ends do not fully match the called genes, so a read error is possible. The V call is TRBV11-2, the J call TRBJ2-1, with D perhaps assigned TRBD1 or TRBD2 (5 bases each). Germline V CDR1 and CDR2: SGHAT, FQNNGV. The CDR3 is 11 amino acids. The CDR3 bases are TGTGCCAGCGGGGCCGGGAATGGGCAGTTCTTC. It translates to CASGAGNGQFF.

This clone occurred once. This chain links TRBV9 with TRBJ2-7, with D uncertain. The V gene lost 0 bases and the J gene lost 2 bases, with 9 bases spanning the gap. Per germline, CDR1 SGDLS and CDR2 YYNGEE. The CDR3 runs 14 residues. CDR3: CASSVGSVTYEQYF. The DNA for the CDR3 is TGTGCCAGCAGCGTAGGTTCAGTAACCTACGAGCAGTACTTC.

The chain links TRBV7-2 to TRBJ1-5, with 9 bases fitting TRBD1. Trimming removed 5 bases from V and 5 bases from J; junction bases left unmatched: 10. This CDR3 is 16 amino acids long. CDR1 and CDR2 from the germline V gene are SGHTA and FQGNSA. The CDR3 DNA is TGTGCCAGCAGCCCTTGGTACCGACAGGGGGATCAGCCCCAGCATTTT. As protein: CASSPWYRQGDQPQHF.

As to this clone: Other DNA sequences in the sample encode the same CDR3. J is TRBJ2-1 and V is TRBV27; 11 bases fit TRBD1. Germline trimming cut 5 bases from V and 8 bases from J; bases unmatched to any gene: 8. This CDR3 spans 15 amino acids. Germline V gives CDR1 MNHEY, CDR2 SMNVEV (reference sequence). CDR3 nucleotide sequence: TGTGCCAGCAGTATCTTGGGACAGGGGGGTCATGAGCAGTTCTTC. Translated: CASSILGQGGHEQFF.

The chain combines TRBV9 with TRBJ2-7; 9 positions agree with TRBD1. V was pared by 3 bases and J by 7 bases, with 8 bases of the junction left unmatched. CDR3 length: 14 residues. The germline V gene encodes CDR1 SGDLS and CDR2 YYNGEE. The CDR3 sequence is CASSARDRVTEQYF. CDR3 DNA: TGTGCCAGCAGCGCCCGGGACAGGGTTACGGAGCAGTACTTC.

This clone is classed as medium-sized. The rearrangement joins TRBV21-1 to TRBJ1-5; the D call in the table, TRBD1, was not verified against the DNA. TRBV21-1 is deemed a pseudogene. The CDR3 is 13 amino acids. The CDR3 DNA reads as TGTGCCAGCAACAGGGGGAGCAATCAGCCCCAGCATTTT. It specifies CASNRGSNQPQHF.

The genes are TRBV7-2 and TRBJ2-3; the D is unclear. The CDR3 runs to 17 residues. Trimming removed 5 bases from V and 0 bases from J, with 18 bases in between. Germline V gene sequence: CDR1 SGHTA, CDR2 FQGNSA. The CDR3 nucleotides read TGTGCCAGCAGCATTAGCACGGCGACCTTAAGCACAGATACGCAGTATTTT. This gives the protein CASSISTATLSTDTQYF.

The chain is built from TRBV13 and TRBJ1-2; maybe TRBD1 (5 bases). Germline V gene sequence: CDR1 PRHDT, CDR2 FYEKMQ (reference sequence). The CDR3 is made up of 14 amino acids. Trimming removed 6 bases from V and 6 bases from J, with 17 bases in between. DNA for the CDR3: TGTGCCAGCAGTCTTAGGGGCACCGAGGATGGCTACACCTTC. It translates to CASSLRGTEDGYTF.

The CDR3 protein is CASTVRGTDSPLHF. The CDR3 DNA is TGTGCCAGCACCGTCAGGGGTACGGATTCACCCCTCCACTTT. V usage is TRBV27 and J usage is TRBJ1-6; tentative D call: TRBD1 (6 bases). Germline V gene sequence: CDR1 MNHEY, CDR2 SMNVEV (reference sequence). V lost 7 bases to trimming and J lost 8 bases, with 15 bases between them. This CDR3 is built from 14 residues.

The chain has TRBV5-1 and TRBJ1-4; a weak D match, TRBD1 (5 bases). The CDR3 extends over 16 amino acids. V was clipped by 4 bases and J by 6 bases, with 19 bases between them. In germline, CDR1 is SGHRS, CDR2 YFSETQ. CDR3 sequence reads: CASSRDGDPNYEKLFF. DNA for the CDR3: TGCGCCAGCAGCCGGGACGGGGATCCCAACTATGAAAAACTGTTTTTT.

This chain joins TRBV10-2 and TRBJ1-2, with 7 bases fitting TRBD1. Germline V CDR1 and CDR2: WSHSY, SAAADI. This CDR3 contains 15 residues. J lost 5 bases, V lost 0 bases, and 6 bases had no gene match. The CDR3 bases are TGCGCCAGCAGTGAGTCGTTGCAGGGGGATTATGGCTACACCTTC. It yields the protein CASSESLQGDYGYTF.

This chain uses TRBV28 with TRBJ2-1; D might be TRBD1 (5 bases). The V gene lost 2 bases and the J gene lost 7 bases, with 9 bases spanning the gap. The germline V gene has CDR1 MDHEN and CDR2 SYDVKM. The CDR3 loop spans 13 amino acids. The CDR3: CASSLTGGNEQFF. The CDR3 bases are TGTGCCAGCAGTTTAACAGGTGGGAATGAGCAGTTCTTC. Filled out from reference TRBV28 and TRBJ2-1, the complete variable domain reads DVKVTQSSRYLVKRTGEKVFLECVQDMDHENMFWYRQDPGLGLRLIYFSYDVKMKEKGDIPEGYSVSREKKERFSLILESASTNQTSMYLCASSLTGGNEQFFGPGTRLTVL.

In its sample, this clone was seen once. This chain connects TRBV12-5 to TRBJ1-1; 11 nucleotides line up with TRBD1. The germline V gene encodes CDR1 LGHNT and CDR2 FRNRAP. This CDR3 comprises 16 residues. The V segment lost 3 bases and the J segment 4 bases; nucleotides outside the gene matches: 7. The CDR3 spells CASGFSPGTGGTEAFF. Written as DNA, the CDR3 is TGTGCTAGTGGTTTCTCTCCCGGGACAGGGGGCACTGAAGCTTTCTTT.